This T cell receptor beta chain was retrieved from a study of technical replicates of blood from several donors. Sequencing used immunoSEQ multiplex PCR; TCRdb keeps in-frame clones, though not all of them. The sample shows more than 65,000 clones, nearly 98% of them seen only once. The CDR3 loop spans 14 amino acids. Germline V gives CDR1 SEHNR, CDR2 FQNEAQ (reference sequence). V was clipped by 7 bases and J by 3 bases, with 15 bases between them. This clonotype originated in a human donor in good health. The sequenced sample was T cells isolated from PBMCs. V gene TRBV7-9 combines with J gene TRBJ2-5; D may be TRBD2 (5 bases). The DNA of the CDR3 is TGTGCCAGCAACGAACAGAGGGATAAAGAGACCCAGTACTTC. Translating it yields CASNEQRDKETQYF. The variable domain in full, with the rest retrieved from reference TRBV7-9 and TRBJ2-5, is DTGVSQNPRHKITKRGQNVTFRCDPISEHNRLYWYRQTLGQGPEFLTYFQNEAQLEKSRLLSDRFSAERPKGSFSTLEIQRTEQGDSAMYLCASNEQRDKETQYFGPGTRLLVL.